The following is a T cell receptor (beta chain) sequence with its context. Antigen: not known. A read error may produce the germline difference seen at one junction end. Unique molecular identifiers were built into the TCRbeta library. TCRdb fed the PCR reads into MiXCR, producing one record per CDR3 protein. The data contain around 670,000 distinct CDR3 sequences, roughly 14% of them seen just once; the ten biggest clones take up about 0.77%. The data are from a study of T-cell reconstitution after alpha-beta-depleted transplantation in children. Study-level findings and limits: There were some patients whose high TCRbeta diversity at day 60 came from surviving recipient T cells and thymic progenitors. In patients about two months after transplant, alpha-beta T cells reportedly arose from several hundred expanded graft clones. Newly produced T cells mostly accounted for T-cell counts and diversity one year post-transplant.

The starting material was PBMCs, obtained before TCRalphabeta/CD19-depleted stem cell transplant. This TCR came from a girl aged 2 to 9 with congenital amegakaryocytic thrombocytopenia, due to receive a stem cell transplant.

CDR3 sequence: CASSPTGVLIF. CDR3 sequence (DNA): TGTGCCAGCAGCCCGACAGGGGTTCTGATCTTC. The chain carries TRBV14 and TRBJ2-1; 8 positions agree with TRBD1. Germline CDR1 and CDR2: SGHDN and FVKESK. The CDR3 spans 11 residues.